Listed below are T cell receptor beta chains from one sample, sequenced in a study of blood T cells in healthy people across ages. TCRdb fed the 5' RACE reads into MiXCR, producing one record per CDR3 protein. The sample records 1,500,000 or so distinct CDR3 sequences, approximately 59% being singletons. Source material: blood. Receptors originate from a man between 18 and 29 years old in good health. Both conserved end residues are part of each CDR3. The D gene is left open where the match is weak. Only some rows state a clone size, as once, few, many or a class for expanded clones.

v_gene: TRBV5-6; d_gene: TRBD1; abundance: NA; j_gene: TRBJ1-2; CDR3aa: CASSFGQGLPYGYTF; CDR3nt: TGTGCCAGCAGCTTCGGACAGGGCCTCCCCTATGGCTACACCTTC
v_gene: TRBV4-3; d_gene: NA; abundance: NA; j_gene: TRBJ1-2; CDR3aa: CASSQGAGRRNYGYTF; CDR3nt: TGCGCCAGCAGCCAAGGTGCAGGCAGGCGGAACTATGGTTACACCTTC
v_gene: TRBV5-1; d_gene: NA; abundance: NA; j_gene: TRBJ1-2; CDR3aa: CASSLRQDCNYTF; CDR3nt: TGCGCCAGCAGCTTAAGACAGGACTGTAACTACACCTTC
v_gene: TRBV28; d_gene: TRBD2; abundance: few; j_gene: TRBJ2-1; CDR3aa: CASSPAGGPYNEQFF; CDR3nt: TGTGCCAGCAGTCCGGCGGGGGGGCCCTACAATGAGCAGTTCTTC
v_gene: TRBV12-3/TRBV12-4; d_gene: NA; abundance: NA; j_gene: TRBJ2-5; CDR3aa: CASRGFYEQHF; CDR3nt: TGTGCCAGCAGGGGGTTCTACGAGCAGCACTTC
v_gene: TRBV20-1; d_gene: NA; abundance: NA; j_gene: TRBJ2-1; CDR3aa: CSASRVVNEQFF; CDR3nt: TGCAGTGCTAGCCGGGTTGTCAATGAGCAGTTCTTC
v_gene: TRBV6-5; d_gene: NA; abundance: NA; j_gene: TRBJ2-5; CDR3aa: CASSYGSEGARETQYF; CDR3nt: TGTGCCAGCAGTTACGGTTCGGAGGGGGCGAGGGAGACCCAGTACTTC
v_gene: TRBV24-1; d_gene: TRBD1; abundance: NA; j_gene: TRBJ2-7; CDR3aa: CATSRGQAPYEQYF; CDR3nt: TGTGCCACCAGTAGGGGACAGGCACCCTACGAGCAGTACTTC
v_gene: TRBV20-1; d_gene: NA; abundance: NA; j_gene: TRBJ2-3; CDR3aa: CSARLRTGGQADTQYF; CDR3nt: TGCAGTGCTAGACTCCGGACTGGCGGGCAGGCGGATACGCAGTATTTT
v_gene: TRBV25-1; d_gene: NA; abundance: NA; j_gene: TRBJ2-2; CDR3aa: CASSLHNTGELFF; CDR3nt: TGTGCCAGCAGTCTTCATAACACCGGGGAGCTGTTTTTT
v_gene: TRBV21-1; d_gene: NA; abundance: few; j_gene: TRBJ1-1; CDR3aa: CASSLGARAFF; CDR3nt: TGTGCCAGCAGCCTAGGGGCACGGGCTTTCTTT
v_gene: TRBV11-3; d_gene: TRBD2; abundance: many; j_gene: TRBJ2-1; CDR3aa: CASSPTSGLGKNEQFF; CDR3nt: TGTGCCAGCAGCCCGACTAGCGGACTCGGCAAAAATGAGCAGTTCTTC
v_gene: TRBV29-1; d_gene: NA; abundance: NA; j_gene: TRBJ2-7; CDR3aa: CSVVQGHEQYF; CDR3nt: TGCAGCGTTGTACAGGGCCACGAGCAGTACTTC
v_gene: TRBV20-1; d_gene: NA; abundance: few; j_gene: TRBJ2-1; CDR3aa: CSARAPPLEDTEQFF; CDR3nt: TGCAGTGCTAGAGCCCCCCCGCTAGAAGACACTGAGCAGTTCTTC
v_gene: TRBV3-1; d_gene: NA; abundance: NA; j_gene: TRBJ1-2; CDR3aa: CASSQESVYGYTF; CDR3nt: TGTGCCAGCAGCCAAGAGTCGGTTTATGGCTACACCTTC
v_gene: TRBV7-2; d_gene: TRBD1; abundance: few; j_gene: TRBJ1-2; CDR3aa: CASSLRPGQGSRGYTF; CDR3nt: TGTGCCAGCAGCCTTAGACCGGGACAGGGATCAAGGGGCTACACCTTC
v_gene: TRBV3-1; d_gene: NA; abundance: few; j_gene: TRBJ1-2; CDR3aa: CASRLGPQFYGYTF; CDR3nt: TGTGCCAGCAGACTAGGACCGCAATTCTATGGCTACACCTTC
v_gene: TRBV6-2/TRBV6-3; d_gene: NA; abundance: few; j_gene: TRBJ2-7; CDR3aa: CASSWSRSYEQYF; CDR3nt: TGTGCCAGCAGTTGGTCTAGGTCCTACGAGCAGTACTTC
v_gene: TRBV10-3; d_gene: NA; abundance: NA; j_gene: TRBJ2-7; CDR3aa: CASQSQAAYEQYF; CDR3nt: TGTGCCTCCCAATCCCAGGCGGCGTACGAGCAGTACTTC
v_gene: TRBV3-1; d_gene: NA; abundance: NA; j_gene: TRBJ1-2; CDR3aa: CASSVTAESNYGYTF; CDR3nt: TGTGCCAGCAGCGTCACAGCAGAATCTAACTATGGCTACACCTTC
v_gene: TRBV20-1; d_gene: TRBD1; abundance: NA; j_gene: TRBJ2-7; CDR3aa: CSAPPGQDPYEQYF; CDR3nt: TGCAGTGCTCCTCCGGGACAGGACCCCTACGAGCAGTACTTC
v_gene: TRBV20-1; d_gene: NA; abundance: NA; j_gene: TRBJ1-4; CDR3aa: CSAKDSKQWGELFF; CDR3nt: TGCAGTGCTAAGGATTCTAAGCAGTGGGGGGAACTGTTTTTT
v_gene: TRBV25-1; d_gene: TRBD1; abundance: few; j_gene: TRBJ2-6; CDR3aa: CASSELGQSGANVLTF; CDR3nt: TGTGCCAGCAGTGAATTGGGACAGTCTGGGGCCAACGTCCTGACTTTC
v_gene: TRBV12-3/TRBV12-4; d_gene: NA; abundance: NA; j_gene: TRBJ2-5; CDR3aa: CASSQERWMETQYF; CDR3nt: TGTGCCAGCAGCCAGGAGAGGTGGATGGAGACCCAGTACTTC
v_gene: TRBV10-3; d_gene: TRBD2; abundance: once; j_gene: TRBJ2-3; CDR3aa: CAISVEGLVTDTQYF; CDR3nt: TGTGCCATCAGTGTAGAGGGACTAGTCACAGATACGCAGTATTTT
v_gene: TRBV20-1; d_gene: TRBD1; abundance: NA; j_gene: TRBJ2-5; CDR3aa: CSAQTGEGAETQYF; CDR3nt: TGCAGTGCGCAGACAGGGGAAGGGGCAGAGACCCAGTACTTC
v_gene: TRBV29-1; d_gene: NA; abundance: NA; j_gene: TRBJ2-3; CDR3aa: CSVGDRTTDTQYF; CDR3nt: TGCAGCGTCGGTGACAGGACAACGGATACGCAGTATTTT
v_gene: TRBV29-1; d_gene: NA; abundance: few; j_gene: TRBJ2-1; CDR3aa: CSVFVGDEQFF; CDR3nt: TGCAGCGTGTTTGTGGGCGATGAGCAGTTCTTC
v_gene: TRBV20-1; d_gene: NA; abundance: once; j_gene: TRBJ1-2; CDR3aa: CSAIGPIRYGYTF; CDR3nt: TGCAGTGCTATTGGGCCGATTCGCTATGGCTACACCTTC
v_gene: TRBV27; d_gene: NA; abundance: few; j_gene: TRBJ1-6; CDR3aa: CASQRRGSYNSPLHF; CDR3nt: TGTGCCTCCCAGCGCCGGGGCTCCTATAATTCACCCCTCCACTTT
v_gene: TRBV3-1; d_gene: TRBD2; abundance: NA; j_gene: TRBJ2-1; CDR3aa: CASSPLAGGLDEQFF; CDR3nt: TGTGCCAGCAGCCCACTAGCGGGGGGGCTCGATGAGCAGTTCTTC
v_gene: TRBV29-1; d_gene: NA; abundance: NA; j_gene: TRBJ2-3; CDR3aa: CSTCRGTDTQYF; CDR3nt: TGCAGCACCTGCAGGGGAACAGATACGCAGTATTTT
v_gene: TRBV11-1; d_gene: TRBD2; abundance: NA; j_gene: TRBJ2-1; CDR3aa: CASSPGRADYNEQFF; CDR3nt: TGTGCCAGCAGCCCCGGGAGGGCCGACTACAATGAGCAGTTCTTC
v_gene: TRBV14; d_gene: TRBD2; abundance: NA; j_gene: TRBJ2-1; CDR3aa: CANPTSGRRNEQFF; CDR3nt: TGTGCCAACCCGACTAGCGGGAGAAGAAATGAGCAGTTCTTC
v_gene: TRBV9; d_gene: NA; abundance: NA; j_gene: TRBJ2-7; CDR3aa: CASSVGAATSYEQYF; CDR3nt: TGTGCCAGCAGCGTAGGCGCGGCCACCTCCTACGAGCAGTACTTC
v_gene: TRBV24-1; d_gene: NA; abundance: few; j_gene: TRBJ2-7; CDR3aa: CATSDYPGAYYEQYF; CDR3nt: TGTGCCACCAGTGATTATCCGGGGGCTTACTACGAGCAGTACTTC
v_gene: TRBV6-5; d_gene: TRBD1; abundance: once; j_gene: TRBJ1-1; CDR3aa: CASSYPGTAPFF; CDR3nt: TGTGCCAGCAGTTACCCCGGGACAGCTCCTTTCTTT
v_gene: TRBV4-1; d_gene: NA; abundance: few; j_gene: TRBJ2-7; CDR3aa: CASMGTGRYEQYF; CDR3nt: TGCGCCAGCATGGGAACAGGGAGATACGAGCAGTACTTC
v_gene: TRBV4-1; d_gene: NA; abundance: NA; j_gene: TRBJ2-7; CDR3aa: CASSQGNTGSYEQYF; CDR3nt: TGCGCCAGCAGCCAAGGAAATACTGGATCCTACGAGCAGTACTTC
v_gene: TRBV4-1; d_gene: NA; abundance: NA; j_gene: TRBJ2-7; CDR3aa: CASGQPRASYEQYF; CDR3nt: TGCGCCAGCGGCCAACCTAGGGCCTCCTACGAGCAGTACTTC
v_gene: TRBV3-1; d_gene: NA; abundance: NA; j_gene: TRBJ2-7; CDR3aa: CTSSPYTGFEQYF; CDR3nt: TGTACCAGCAGCCCTTACACAGGGTTCGAGCAGTACTTC
v_gene: TRBV10-3; d_gene: TRBD2; abundance: NA; j_gene: TRBJ2-3; CDR3aa: CAISEASGGLTDTQYF; CDR3nt: TGTGCCATCAGTGAGGCTAGCGGGGGCCTCACAGATACGCAGTATTTT
v_gene: TRBV9; d_gene: TRBD1; abundance: NA; j_gene: TRBJ1-2; CDR3aa: CASSPVTGYNYGYTF; CDR3nt: TGTGCCAGCAGCCCTGTGACAGGGTATAACTATGGCTACACCTTC
v_gene: TRBV3-1; d_gene: NA; abundance: NA; j_gene: TRBJ1-5; CDR3aa: CASSQVRGVQHF; CDR3nt: TGTGCCAGCAGCCAAGTCCGGGGAGTCCAGCATTTT
v_gene: TRBV27; d_gene: NA; abundance: NA; j_gene: TRBJ2-1; CDR3aa: CASSPKSAPSSYNEQFF; CDR3nt: TGTGCCAGCAGTCCCAAGAGCGCTCCTAGCTCCTACAATGAGCAGTTCTTC
v_gene: TRBV28; d_gene: NA; abundance: NA; j_gene: TRBJ1-2; CDR3aa: CASSFWAVNYGYTF; CDR3nt: TGTGCCAGCAGTTTCTGGGCAGTCAACTATGGCTACACCTTC